This TCR beta chain was retrieved from a study of CD8 T cells in Susac syndrome. CD8+ and CD4+ blood T cells underwent TCR beta sequencing. It was healthy donors who served as the controls, matched for age and sex. TEMRA cells were FACS-enriched, unlike CD8+ and CD4+ T cells, which were negatively isolated. CDR3 size: 15 residues. CDR1 is SGDLS, CDR2 YYNGEE, per germline. V was pared by 4 bases and J by 4 bases, with 15 bases between. Random hexamers were used to reverse transcribe an amount of about 0.5 to 1 ug RNA. Across 54 Vbeta and 13 Jbeta, immunoSEQ multiplex PCR amplified TCR beta CDR3. TCRdb itself ran the immunoSEQ multiplex PCR reads through MiXCR, one entry per CDR3 protein. The sample lists around 190,000 distinct CDR3 sequences; 80% to 95% were seen once.

The chain has TRBV9 and TRBJ2-1; D possibly uses TRBD1 or TRBD2 (6 bases each). The sequencing sample was made of CD4+ T cells from PBMCs. The source of this sequence is a human donor in good health. The CDR3 is CASSSRGGGYNEQFF. For the CDR3, the DNA is TGTGCCAGCAGCTCCAGGGGCGGAGGGTACAATGAGCAGTTCTTC.